Listed below are T cell receptor beta chains from one sample, sequenced in a study of blood T cell repertoires in COVID-19. Repertoires were generated with immunoSEQ multiplex PCR, while TCRdb's copy carries only in-frame clones and drops some. The table records over 75,000 clones, around 80% of them present only once. The sample consisted of peripheral blood. All receptors derive from a woman aged 45-65 years with acute or convalescent COVID-19. Each CDR3 is given with its conserved first and last residue. The D gene is left open where the match is weak. Clone size is stated in some rows and not others, as once, few, many or a class when expanded.

TRBD1,TRBJ2-4,NA,TRBV6-5,CASSYKLGQGDIQYF,TGTGCCAGCAGTTACAAGTTGGGACAGGGAGACATTCAGTACTTC
TRBD1,TRBJ2-3,NA,TRBV5-4,CASSPMTGFDDTQYF,TGTGCCAGCAGCCCGATGACAGGGTTCGACGATACGCAGTATTTT
NA,TRBJ1-3,NA,TRBV13,CASSLGETGNTIYF,TGTGCCAGCAGCTTAGGGGAGACTGGAAACACCATATATTTT
NA,TRBJ1-1,NA,TRBV5-1,CASSLAAVATEAFF,TGCGCCAGCAGCTTGGCCGCGGTTGCAACTGAAGCTTTCTTT
NA,TRBJ1-3,NA,TRBV10-3,CAIGRGSGNTIYF,TGTGCCATCGGCAGGGGATCAGGAAACACCATATATTTT
NA,TRBJ2-3,NA,TRBV29-1,CSVEISRGPDTQYF,TGCAGCGTTGAAATATCTCGCGGCCCAGATACGCAGTATTTT
TRBD1,TRBJ1-2,NA,TRBV3-1/TRBV3-2,CASSQTGYGYTF,TGTGCCAGCAGCCAGACAGGGTATGGCTACACCTTC
NA,TRBJ2-3,NA,TRBV11-2,CASSLSRGNTQYF,TGTGCCAGCAGCTTAAGTCGAGGTAATACGCAGTATTTT
TRBD2,TRBJ2-5,NA,TRBV28,CASGAGGLEETQYF,TGTGCCAGCGGAGCGGGAGGGTTGGAAGAGACCCAGTACTTC
TRBD1,TRBJ1-5,NA,TRBV28,CASSLSTGGNQPQHF,TGTGCCAGCAGTTTATCAACAGGGGGAAATCAGCCCCAGCATTTT
TRBD1,TRBJ2-1,NA,TRBV7-2,CASSKDRATYNEQFF,TGTGCCAGCAGCAAGGACAGGGCGACATACAATGAGCAGTTCTTC
NA,TRBJ1-2,NA,TRBV30,CAWSPPGGYGYTF,TGTGCCTGGAGCCCCCCGGGTGGCTATGGCTACACCTTC
TRBD1,TRBJ1-4,NA,TRBV7-9,CASSLEDRREKLFF,TGTGCCAGCAGCTTAGAGGACAGGCGCGAAAAACTGTTTTTT
NA,TRBJ2-5,NA,TRBV5-1,CASSPGSGRGTQYF,TGCGCCAGCAGCCCCGGATCCGGGAGAGGGACCCAGTACTTC
TRBD2,TRBJ2-7,few,TRBV28,CASSLSIAGGPYEQYF,TGTGCCAGCAGTTTATCTATAGCGGGAGGACCCTACGAGCAGTACTTC
NA,TRBJ2-1,NA,TRBV7-3,CASSLSQAGEQFF,TGTGCCAGCAGCTTAAGCCAAGCAGGAGAGCAGTTCTTC
NA,TRBJ2-1,NA,TRBV3-1/TRBV3-2,CASSGRPGEQFF,TGTGCCAGCAGCGGAAGACCCGGGGAGCAGTTCTTC
NA,TRBJ1-4,NA,TRBV6-5,CASKPSGLNEKLFF,TGTGCCAGCAAACCCTCGGGACTTAATGAAAAACTGTTTTTT
TRBD1,TRBJ2-1,NA,TRBV5-4,CASSFDRGHNEQFF,TGTGCCAGCAGCTTCGACAGGGGCCACAATGAGCAGTTCTTC
NA,TRBJ2-4,NA,TRBV4-2,CASSQGTEVAKNIQYF,TGTGCCAGCAGCCAAGGGACAGAAGTGGCCAAAAACATTCAGTACTTC
TRBD1,TRBJ2-7,NA,TRBV7-6,CASSPQQGTFSYEQYF,TGTGCCAGCAGCCCCCAACAGGGGACCTTCTCCTACGAGCAGTACTTC
NA,TRBJ2-1,medium-sized,TRBV7-8,CASSRGQSSYNEQFF,TGTGCCAGCAGCCGAGGACAGAGCTCCTACAATGAGCAGTTCTTC
NA,TRBJ1-1,NA,TRBV6-6,CASSADREAFF,TGTGCCAGCAGTGCAGACAGAGAAGCTTTCTTT
NA,TRBJ2-5,NA,TRBV7-3,CASSLSTEGAQYF,TGTGCCAGCAGCTTAAGTACAGAAGGGGCCCAGTACTTC
NA,TRBJ1-6,NA,TRBV6-2/TRBV6-3,CASSYPSYLHF,TGTGCCAGCAGTTACCCCTCCTACCTCCACTTT
TRBD1,TRBJ1-4,NA,TRBV11-2,CASSPGQGGEKLFF,TGTGCCAGCAGCCCGGGGCAGGGGGGTGAAAAACTGTTTTTT
TRBD2,TRBJ2-2,few,TRBV19,CASKPRTSGNYGELFF,TGTGCCAGTAAACCAAGAACTAGCGGGAATTACGGGGAGCTGTTTTTT
NA,TRBJ2-2,NA,TRBV7-2,CASSLAPGIGELFF,TGTGCCAGCAGCTTAGCGCCCGGGATCGGGGAGCTGTTTTTT
NA,TRBJ2-5,NA,TRBV12-3/TRBV12-4,CASSSPTQETQYF,TGTGCCAGCAGCTCCCCTACCCAAGAGACCCAGTACTTC
NA,TRBJ1-3,NA,TRBV5-5,CASSSGGGGNTIYF,TGTGCCAGCAGCTCCGGTGGCGGCGGAAACACCATATATTTT
TRBD1,TRBJ1-1,NA,TRBV19,CASGRTGPTEAFF,TGTGCCAGTGGGAGGACAGGGCCCACTGAAGCTTTCTTT
NA,TRBJ1-6,once,TRBV18,CASSSAGALINSPLHF,TGTGCCAGCTCATCCGCGGGGGCCCTAATCAATTCACCCCTCCACTTT
TRBD2,TRBJ2-7,few,TRBV6-5,CASSRPGGNRYEQYF,TGTGCCAGCAGCCGTCCCGGGGGGAATCGGTACGAGCAGTACTTC
NA,TRBJ2-7,NA,TRBV10-3,CAISPNAYEQYF,TGTGCCATCAGTCCTAATGCCTACGAGCAGTACTTC
NA,TRBJ2-1,NA,TRBV4-3,CASSQVLNYYNEQFF,TGCGCCAGCAGCCAAGTTTTAAACTACTACAATGAGCAGTTCTTC
NA,TRBJ2-2,NA,TRBV27,CASTQLGLSGELFF,TGTGCCAGCACCCAACTCGGACTATCCGGGGAGCTGTTTTTT
TRBD1,TRBJ2-5,NA,TRBV3-1/TRBV3-2,CASSPTGGRSGQETQYF,TGTGCCAGCAGCCCTACAGGGGGTAGGAGTGGCCAAGAGACCCAGTACTTC